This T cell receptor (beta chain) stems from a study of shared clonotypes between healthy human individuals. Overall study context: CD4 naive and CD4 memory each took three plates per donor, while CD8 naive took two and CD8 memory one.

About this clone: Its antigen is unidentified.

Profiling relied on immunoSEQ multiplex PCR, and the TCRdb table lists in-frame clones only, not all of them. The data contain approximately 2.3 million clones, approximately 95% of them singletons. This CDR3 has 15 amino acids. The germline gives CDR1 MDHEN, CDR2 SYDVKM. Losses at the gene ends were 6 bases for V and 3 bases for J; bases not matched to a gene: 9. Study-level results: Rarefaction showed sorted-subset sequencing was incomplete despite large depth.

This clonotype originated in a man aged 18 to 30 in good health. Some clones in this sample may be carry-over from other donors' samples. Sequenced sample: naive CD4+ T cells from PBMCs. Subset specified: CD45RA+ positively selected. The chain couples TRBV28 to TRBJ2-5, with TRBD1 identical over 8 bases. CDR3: CASSSRTGSEETQYF. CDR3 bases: TGTGCCAGCAGCTCAAGGACAGGGAGTGAAGAGACCCAGTACTTC.